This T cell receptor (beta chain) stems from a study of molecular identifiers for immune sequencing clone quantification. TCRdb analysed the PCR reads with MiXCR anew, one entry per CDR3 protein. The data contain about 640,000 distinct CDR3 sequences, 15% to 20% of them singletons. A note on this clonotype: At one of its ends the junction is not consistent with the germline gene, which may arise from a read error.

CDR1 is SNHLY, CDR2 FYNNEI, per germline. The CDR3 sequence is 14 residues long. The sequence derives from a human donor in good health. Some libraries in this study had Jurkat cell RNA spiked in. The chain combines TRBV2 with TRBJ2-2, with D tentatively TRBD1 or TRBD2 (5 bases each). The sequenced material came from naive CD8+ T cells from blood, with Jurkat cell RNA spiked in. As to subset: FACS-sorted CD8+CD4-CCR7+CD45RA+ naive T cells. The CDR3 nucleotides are TGTGCCAGCAGTGGGGTTCAGGACACCGGGGAGCTGCTTTTT. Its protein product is CASSGVQDTGELLF.